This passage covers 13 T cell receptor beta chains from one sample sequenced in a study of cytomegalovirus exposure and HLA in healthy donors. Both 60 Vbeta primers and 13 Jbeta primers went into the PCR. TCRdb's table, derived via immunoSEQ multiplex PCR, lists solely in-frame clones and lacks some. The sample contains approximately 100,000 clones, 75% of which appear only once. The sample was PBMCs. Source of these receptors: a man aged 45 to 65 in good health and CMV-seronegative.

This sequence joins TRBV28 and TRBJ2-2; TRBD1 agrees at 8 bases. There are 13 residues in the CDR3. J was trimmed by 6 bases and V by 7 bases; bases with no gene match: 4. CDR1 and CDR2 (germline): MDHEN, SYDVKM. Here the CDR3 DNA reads TGTGCCAGCACGACAGGGGACGCCGGGGAGCTGTTTTTT. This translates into CASTTGDAGELFF.

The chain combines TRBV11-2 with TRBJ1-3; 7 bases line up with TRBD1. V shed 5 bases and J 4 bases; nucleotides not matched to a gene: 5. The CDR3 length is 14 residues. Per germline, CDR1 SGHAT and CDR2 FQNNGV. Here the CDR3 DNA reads TGTGCCAGCAGCCTGACAGGGACCGGAAACACCATATATTTT. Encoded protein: CASSLTGTGNTIYF.

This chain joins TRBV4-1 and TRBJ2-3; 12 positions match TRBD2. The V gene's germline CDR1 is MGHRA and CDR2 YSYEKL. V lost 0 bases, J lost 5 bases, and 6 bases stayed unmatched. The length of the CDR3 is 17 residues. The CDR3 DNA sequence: TGCGCCAGCAGCCAAGAGCCTAGCGGGAGGGCAGGAGATACGCAGTATTTT. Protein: CASSQEPSGRAGDTQYF.

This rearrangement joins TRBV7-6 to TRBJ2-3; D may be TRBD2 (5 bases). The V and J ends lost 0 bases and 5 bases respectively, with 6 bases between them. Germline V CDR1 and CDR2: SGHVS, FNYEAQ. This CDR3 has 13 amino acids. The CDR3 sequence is CASSLARGDTQYF. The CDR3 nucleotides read TGTGCCAGCAGCTTAGCCCGGGGAGATACGCAGTATTTT.

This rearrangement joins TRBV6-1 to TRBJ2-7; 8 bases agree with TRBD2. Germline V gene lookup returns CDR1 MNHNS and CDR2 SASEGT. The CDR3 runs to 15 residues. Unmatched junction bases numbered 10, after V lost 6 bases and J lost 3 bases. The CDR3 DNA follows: TGTGCCAGCAGGGCAGGGGTAGCGGGGAGCTACGAGCAGTACTTC. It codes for CASRAGVAGSYEQYF.

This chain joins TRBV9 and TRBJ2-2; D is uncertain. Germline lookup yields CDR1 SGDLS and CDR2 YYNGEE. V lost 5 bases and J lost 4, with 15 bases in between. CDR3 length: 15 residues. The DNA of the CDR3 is TGTGCCAGCAGGTACGGAGCAACAAGCACCGGGGAGCTGTTTTTT. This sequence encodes CASRYGATSTGELFF.

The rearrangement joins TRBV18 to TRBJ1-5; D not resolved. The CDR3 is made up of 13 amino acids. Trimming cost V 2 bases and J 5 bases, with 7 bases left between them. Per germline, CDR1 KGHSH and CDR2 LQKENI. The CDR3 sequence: CASSPESDQPQHF. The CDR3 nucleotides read TGTGCCAGCTCACCAGAGTCCGATCAGCCCCAGCATTTT.

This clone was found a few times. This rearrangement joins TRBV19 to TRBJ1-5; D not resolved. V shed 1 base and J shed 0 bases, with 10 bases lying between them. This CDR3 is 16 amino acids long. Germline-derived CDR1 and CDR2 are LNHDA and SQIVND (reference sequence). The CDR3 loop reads CASSIGHLYSNQPQHF. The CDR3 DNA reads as TGTGCCAGTAGTATAGGACACCTCTATAGCAATCAGCCCCAGCATTTT.

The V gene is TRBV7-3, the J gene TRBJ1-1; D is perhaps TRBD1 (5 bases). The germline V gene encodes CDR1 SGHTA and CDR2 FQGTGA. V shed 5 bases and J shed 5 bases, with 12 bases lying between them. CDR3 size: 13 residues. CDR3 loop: CASSRQGQTEAFF. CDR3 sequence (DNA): TGTGCCAGCAGCCGCCAGGGTCAAACTGAAGCTTTCTTT.

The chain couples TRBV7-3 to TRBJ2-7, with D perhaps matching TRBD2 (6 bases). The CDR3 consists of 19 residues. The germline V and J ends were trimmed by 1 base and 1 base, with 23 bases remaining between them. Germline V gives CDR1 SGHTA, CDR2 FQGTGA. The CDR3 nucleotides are TGTGCCAGCAGCTTAAATAGCGGCCCTATGGATCTGTCTTCCTACGAGCAGTACTTC. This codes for CASSLNSGPMDLSSYEQYF.

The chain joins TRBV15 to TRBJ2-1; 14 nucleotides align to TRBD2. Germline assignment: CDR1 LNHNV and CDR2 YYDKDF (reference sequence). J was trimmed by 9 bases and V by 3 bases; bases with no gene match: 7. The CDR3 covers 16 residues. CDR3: CATSSRLAGGSSEQFF. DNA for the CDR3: TGTGCCACCAGCAGCCGACTAGCGGGAGGGAGTTCTGAGCAGTTCTTC.

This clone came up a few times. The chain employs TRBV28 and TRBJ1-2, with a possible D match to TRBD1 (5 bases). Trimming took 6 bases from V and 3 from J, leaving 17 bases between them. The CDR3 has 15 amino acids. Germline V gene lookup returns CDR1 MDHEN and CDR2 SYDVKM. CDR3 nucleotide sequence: TGTGCCAGCAGCCCACCGTCCAGGGTTGACTATGGCTACACCTTC. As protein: CASSPPSRVDYGYTF.

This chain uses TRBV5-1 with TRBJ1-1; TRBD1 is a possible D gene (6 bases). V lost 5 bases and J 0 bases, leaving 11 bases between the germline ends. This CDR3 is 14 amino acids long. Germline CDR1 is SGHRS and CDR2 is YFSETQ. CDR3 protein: CASSRQDLNTEAFF. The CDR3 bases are TGCGCCAGCAGTAGACAGGATTTGAACACTGAAGCTTTCTTT.